This T cell receptor (beta chain) was retrieved from a study of blood T cell repertoires in COVID-19. Recovered Cohort 3 donors showed two negative PCRs, clearance, or symptom resolution. In the study's own analysis: Reference gene primer amplification in the assay estimated nucleated cell counts. The protocol was immunoSEQ multiplex PCR, while the TCRdb copy is restricted to in-frame clones and leaves out a portion. The V and J calls and the clone size are those of that table, but D and trimming were determined from the DNA. The top ten hold 15% of the sample, which has approximately 250,000 clones, 70% to 85% seen once. The CDR3 covers 12 residues. Germline values: CDR1 LNHDA, CDR2 SQIVND (reference sequence). After removal of 5 bases from V and 10 bases from J, the junction contained 7 bases not matched to a gene.

The TCR originated in a middle-aged man who had recovered from COVID-19. This chain links TRBV19 with TRBJ1-2; 7 bases align to TRBD1. The sample taken for sequencing was PBMCs or T cells enriched from blood (not recorded which). CDR3: CASSFPGQLYTF. CDR3 coding DNA: TGTGCCAGTAGTTTTCCGGGACAGCTCTACACCTTC.